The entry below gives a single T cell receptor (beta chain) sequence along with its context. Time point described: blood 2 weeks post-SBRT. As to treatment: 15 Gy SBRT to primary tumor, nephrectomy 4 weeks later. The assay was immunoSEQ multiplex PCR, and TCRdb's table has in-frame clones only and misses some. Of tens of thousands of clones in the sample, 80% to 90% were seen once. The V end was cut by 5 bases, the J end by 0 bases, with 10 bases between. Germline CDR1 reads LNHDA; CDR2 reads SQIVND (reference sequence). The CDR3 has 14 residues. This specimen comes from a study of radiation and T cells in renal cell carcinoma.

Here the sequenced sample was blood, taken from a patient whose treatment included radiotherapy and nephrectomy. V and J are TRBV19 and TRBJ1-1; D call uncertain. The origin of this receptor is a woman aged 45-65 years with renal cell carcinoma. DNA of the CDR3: TGTGCCAGTAGTCAGGCAGGTCTGAACACTGAAGCTTTCTTT. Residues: CASSQAGLNTEAFF.